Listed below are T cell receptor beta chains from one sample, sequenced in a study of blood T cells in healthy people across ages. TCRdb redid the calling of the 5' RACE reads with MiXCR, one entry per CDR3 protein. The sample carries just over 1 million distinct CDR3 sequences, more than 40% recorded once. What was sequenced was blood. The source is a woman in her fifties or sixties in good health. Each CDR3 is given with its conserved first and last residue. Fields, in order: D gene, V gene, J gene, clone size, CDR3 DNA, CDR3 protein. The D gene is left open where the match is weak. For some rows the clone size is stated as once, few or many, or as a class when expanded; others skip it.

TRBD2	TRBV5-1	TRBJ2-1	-	TGCGCCAGCAGCTGGGGTCCCGGGACTAGCGGGAGCTATGAGCAGTTCTTC	CASSWGPGTSGSYEQFF
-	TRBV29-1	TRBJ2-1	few	TGCAGCGTTGAAAACATCCCCTACAATGAGCAGTTCTTC	CSVENIPYNEQFF
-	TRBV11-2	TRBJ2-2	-	TGTGCCAGCAGCCCACGTCCGGAAATCACCGGGGAGCTGTTTTTT	CASSPRPEITGELFF
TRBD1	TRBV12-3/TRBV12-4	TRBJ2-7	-	TGTGCCAGCAGTTTTAAGGGACAGGGGGCCCTCGAGCAGTACTTC	CASSFKGQGALEQYF
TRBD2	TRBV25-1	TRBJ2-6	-	TGTGCCAGCAGTGAGGCTAGCGGGACCGGGGGAGCCAACGTCCTGACTTTC	CASSEASGTGGANVLTF
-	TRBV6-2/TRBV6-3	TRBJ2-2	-	TGTGCCAGCAGTTACTCCCGCTTCAGGGAGCTGTTTTTT	CASSYSRFRELFF
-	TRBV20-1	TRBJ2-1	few	TGCAGTGCTAGTGCCCCGCCGGATGAGCAGTTCTTC	CSASAPPDEQFF
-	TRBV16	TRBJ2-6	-	TGTGCCAGCAGCCAATCCACAGTGCTAGGGGCCAACGTCCTGACTTTC	CASSQSTVLGANVLTF
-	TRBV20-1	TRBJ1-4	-	TGCAGTGCTAGGGGCGGGGGGACGGTCCCAACTAATGAAAAACTGTTTTTT	CSARGGGTVPTNEKLFF
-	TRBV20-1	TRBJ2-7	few	TGCAGTGCCACCCTTCGAGGTGAGCAGTACTTC	CSATLRGEQYF
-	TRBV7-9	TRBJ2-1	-	TGTGCCAGCAGCCTGACTACCGAGCCTTTGAATGAGCAGTTCTTC	CASSLTTEPLNEQFF
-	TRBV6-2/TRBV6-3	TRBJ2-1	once	TGCGCCAGCAGTTACACCCCCACCCTAACGAATGAGCAGTTCTTC	CASSYTPTLTNEQFF
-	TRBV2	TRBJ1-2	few	TGTGCCCAAGGCACCGGGGAGTATGGCTACACCTTC	CAQGTGEYGYTF
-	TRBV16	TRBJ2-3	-	TGTGCCAGCAGCCAATCGTTTCAGCTCGGCACAGATACGCAGTATTTT	CASSQSFQLGTDTQYF
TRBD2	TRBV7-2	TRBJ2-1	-	TGTGCCAGCAGCTTAGTTTCGAGCGGGGGGCACAATGAGCAGTTCTTC	CASSLVSSGGHNEQFF
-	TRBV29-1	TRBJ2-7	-	TGCAGCGTCGAGGGGACGTACTTC	CSVEGTYF
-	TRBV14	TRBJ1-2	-	TGTGCCAGCAGCCCGACCAGAGACGCAGACTATGGCTACACCTTC	CASSPTRDADYGYTF
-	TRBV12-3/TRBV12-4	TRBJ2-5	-	TGTGCCAGCAGCTCCACAGGGACGGGATCCCAGTACTTC	CASSSTGTGSQYF
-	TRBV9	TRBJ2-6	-	TGTGCCAGCAGCGTAGGGTTCGGGGCCAACGTCCTGACTTTC	CASSVGFGANVLTF
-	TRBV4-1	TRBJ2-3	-	TGCGCCAGCAGCCAAGGCCTTAGCGGATACACAGATACGCAGTATTTT	CASSQGLSGYTDTQYF
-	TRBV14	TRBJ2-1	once	TGTGCCAGCAGCTGGACTAACAACAATGAGCAGTTCTTC	CASSWTNNNEQFF
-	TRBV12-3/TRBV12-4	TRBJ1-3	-	TGTGCCAGCATCCTGGGAGAGGGAAACACCATATATTTT	CASILGEGNTIYF
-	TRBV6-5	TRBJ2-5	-	TGTGCCAGCAGTTACTGGCAGGGGGGGGAAAATGAGCAGTACTTC	CASSYWQGGENEQYF
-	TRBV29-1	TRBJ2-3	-	TGCAGCGTTGAAAAGTCGGCGGGCGGGAAAAGCACAGATACGCAGTATTTT	CSVEKSAGGKSTDTQYF
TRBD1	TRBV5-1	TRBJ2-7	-	TGCGCCAGCAGCGAGGGGGCGAAGGGGGTTTCCGACGAGCAGTACTTC	CASSEGAKGVSDEQYF
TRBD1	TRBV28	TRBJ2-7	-	TGTGCCAGCAGTCTACCAAGACAGGGGGTCTACGAGCAGTACTTC	CASSLPRQGVYEQYF
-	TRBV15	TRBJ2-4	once	TGTGCCACCAGCAGAGACCGAGGGACGGCCGGGGACATTCAGTACTTC	CATSRDRGTAGDIQYF
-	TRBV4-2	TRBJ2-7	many	TGTGCCAGCAGCCAAGATCGGAGAGGGAGAACCTACGAGCAGTACTTC	CASSQDRRGRTYEQYF
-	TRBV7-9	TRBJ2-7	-	TGTGCCAGCAGCGGCCCCGACTTCGGCGAGCAGTACTTC	CASSGPDFGEQYF
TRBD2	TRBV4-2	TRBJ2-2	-	TGTGCCAGCAGCCAAGGCGGACTAGCGTCAGGGGAGCTGTTTTTT	CASSQGGLASGELFF
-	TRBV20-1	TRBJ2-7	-	TGCAGTGCTCCCCAGCGGAGCTCCTACGAGCAGTACTTC	CSAPQRSSYEQYF
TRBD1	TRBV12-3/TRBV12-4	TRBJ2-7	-	TGTGCCAGCACCTACGACAGGGGCCCCTCCTACGAGCAGTACTTC	CASTYDRGPSYEQYF
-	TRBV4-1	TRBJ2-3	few	TGCGCCAGCAGTGGGATGGGCACAGATACGCAGTATTTT	CASSGMGTDTQYF
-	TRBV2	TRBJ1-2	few	TGTGCCAGCAGTGAATCTTCTGGGTTTAACTATGGCTACACCTTC	CASSESSGFNYGYTF
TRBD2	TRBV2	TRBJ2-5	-	TGTGCCAGCAGGCCAGGACTAGCGGGACAAGAGACCCAGTACTTC	CASRPGLAGQETQYF
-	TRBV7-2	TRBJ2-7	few	TGTGCCAGCAGCCCCAGTGGTAAACACGAGCAGTACTTC	CASSPSGKHEQYF
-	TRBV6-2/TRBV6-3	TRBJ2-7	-	TGTGCCAGCAGTTATACCGGGTCCTATTCCTACGAGCAGTACTTC	CASSYTGSYSYEQYF
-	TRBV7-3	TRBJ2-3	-	TGTGCCAGCAGCTTAATAGGGGGAGGGCCGGGCACAGATACGCAGTATTTT	CASSLIGGGPGTDTQYF
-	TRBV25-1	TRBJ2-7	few	TGTGCCAGCAGGGATGGTCCCCCTACGAGGCAGTACTTC	CASRDGPPTRQYF
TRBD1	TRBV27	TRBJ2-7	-	TGTGCCAGCAGTCGTAACAGGGGGCTATACGAGCAGTACTTC	CASSRNRGLYEQYF
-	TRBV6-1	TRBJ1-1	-	TGTGCCAGCAGTGACAGTGAAGCTTTCTTT	CASSDSEAFF